A single sample gave rise to the 22 T cell receptor beta chains below, sequenced in a study of OX40 agonist ivuxolimab in advanced cancers. This table comes from immunoSEQ multiplex PCR, and its TCRdb copy is limited to in-frame clones, with some not included. The repertoire consists of more than 40,000 clones, with approximately 80% occurring once and the leading ten covering about 2.4%. The specimen comprised CD4+ or CD8+ T cells sorted from blood, sampled in a trial of the OX40 agonist ivuxolimab. All receptors come from an adult with an advanced solid tumor such as melanoma, head and neck, liver or kidney cancer.

V is TRBV30 and J is TRBJ1-5; D not resolved. V gave up 0 bases and J gave up 7 bases, with 10 bases separating them. The CDR3 length is 13 residues. Germline lookup yields CDR1 GTSNPN and CDR2 SVGIG (reference sequence). Here the CDR3 reads CAWSVKLGQPQHF. DNA of the CDR3: TGTGCCTGGAGTGTTAAGTTAGGGCAGCCCCAGCATTTT.

The chain combines TRBV30 with TRBJ1-1; possibly TRBD1 for D (6 bases). Germline V gene data show CDR1 as GTSNPN and CDR2 as SVGIG (reference sequence). This CDR3 has 13 amino acids. The V end lost 1 base, the J end lost 6 bases, and 12 bases lay between the germline ends. The CDR3 nucleotides are TGTGCCTGGAGTGACAGGGATTTCGCTGAAGCTTTCTTT. As protein: CAWSDRDFAEAFF.

The table lists this clone with a count of one. V usage is TRBV9 and J usage is TRBJ2-7; D is unclear. The CDR3 extends over 14 amino acids. Trimming shortened V by 0 bases and J by 3 bases, and 10 bases separated the two germline ends. The germline CDR1 and CDR2 sequences are SGDLS and YYNGEE. The CDR3 DNA reads TGTGCCAGCAGCGTAGACTCTTTTGGCTACGAGCAGTACTTC. Amino acids: CASSVDSFGYEQYF.

The J gene is TRBJ2-5, the V gene TRBV2; 7 nucleotides match TRBD2. J lost 4 bases, V lost 1 base, and 6 bases had no gene match. CDR1 is SNHLY, CDR2 FYNNEI, per germline. The CDR3 has 15 amino acids. The CDR3 bases are TGTGCCAGCAGTGAAGGGGGAACGGGAGGAGAGACCCAGTACTTC. Translation: CASSEGGTGGETQYF.

This CDR3 is CASSLVAAGEEQFF. CDR3 nucleotide sequence: TGTGCCAGCAGCTTAGTAGCAGCGGGGGAAGAGCAGTTCTTC. V gene TRBV7-2 combines with J gene TRBJ2-1, with 8 bases matching TRBD2. V was clipped by 1 base and J by 10 bases; unmatched bases: 6. Germline V CDR1 and CDR2: SGHTA, FQGNSA. CDR3 length: 14 amino acids.

The chain combines TRBV5-6 with TRBJ2-1; TRBD1 or TRBD2 may be the D gene (5 bases each). The CDR3 is 14 residues long. The V gene lost 0 bases and the J gene lost 8 bases, with 12 bases spanning the gap. CDR1 SGHDT and CDR2 YYEEEE come from the germline V gene. The chain's CDR3 is CASSLAGPRDEQFF. The CDR3 DNA reads TGTGCCAGCAGCTTGGCGGGACCGAGGGATGAGCAGTTCTTC.

The rearrangement links TRBV7-9 to TRBJ1-4; D ambiguous. Germline CDR1 is SEHNR and CDR2 is FQNEAQ (reference sequence). V dropped 3 bases and J dropped 4 bases, with 9 bases sitting between them. The CDR3 loop spans 14 amino acids. The CDR3 is CASSLMGSNEKLFF. The CDR3 DNA reads TGTGCCAGCAGCTTGATGGGCAGTAATGAAAAACTGTTTTTT.

This sequence joins TRBV10-3 and TRBJ2-1; 9 nucleotides match TRBD2. Germline V gene lookup returns CDR1 ENHRY and CDR2 SYGVKD. J lost 6 bases, V lost 7 bases, and 10 bases had no gene match. The CDR3 is 15 residues long. CDR3 sequence (DNA): TGTGCCATCAAGTCAGGTAGCGGGAGACCCAATGAGCAGTTCTTC. Amino acid sequence: CAIKSGSGRPNEQFF.

By share, this clone ranks as medium-sized. The rearrangement joins TRBV18 to TRBJ1-2, with 7 bases matching TRBD1. The CDR3 loop spans 16 amino acids. Germline CDR1 is KGHSH and CDR2 is LQKENI. After removal of 4 bases from V and 4 bases from J, the junction contained 12 bases not matched to a gene. This CDR3 reads CASSRTDRDQGYGYTF. The CDR3 nucleotides are TGTGCCAGCTCACGGACAGACAGGGATCAGGGCTATGGCTACACCTTC.

V gene TRBV6-6 combines with J gene TRBJ1-1; no firm D call. CDR3 length: 11 amino acids. Germline V gene lookup returns CDR1 MNHNY and CDR2 SVGAGI (reference sequence). The V gene lost 11 bases and the J gene lost 1 base, with 8 bases spanning the gap. The CDR3 coding sequence is TGTGCCCACCGGGGGAACACTGAAGCTTTCTTT. It specifies CAHRGNTEAFF.

The V gene is TRBV9, the J gene TRBJ2-2; D possibly uses TRBD1 or TRBD2 (6 bases each). In germline, CDR1 is SGDLS, CDR2 YYNGEE. Trimming took 2 bases from V and 8 from J, leaving 16 bases between them. This CDR3 comprises 15 residues. The CDR3 reads CASSVLQGLDGELFF. The CDR3 region has the DNA TGTGCCAGCAGCGTCCTACAGGGACTCGATGGGGAGCTGTTTTTT.

The CDR3 protein is CAIGTSGPYEQYF. For the CDR3, the DNA is TGTGCCATTGGGACTAGCGGACCCTACGAGCAGTACTTC. The genes are TRBV28 and TRBJ2-7, with 11 bases fitting TRBD2. The CDR3 is 13 amino acids. The germline V gene has CDR1 MDHEN and CDR2 SYDVKM. Trimming took 10 bases from V and 2 from J; bases not matched to a gene: 4.

The chain has TRBV6-6 and TRBJ1-5; D not resolved. Trimming removed 5 bases at V and 1 base at J, with 6 bases between. CDR1 is MNHNY and CDR2 is SVGAGI in the germline V gene (reference sequence). There are 13 residues in the CDR3. CDR3 in DNA: TGTGCCAGCAGTATCATCAGCAATCAGCCCCAGCATTTT. Its translation is CASSIISNQPQHF.

This clone has more than one count but fewer than ten. This sequence joins TRBV19 and TRBJ2-1; 8 positions match TRBD1. Germline CDR1 is LNHDA and CDR2 is SQIVND (reference sequence). The CDR3 runs 15 residues. The J segment lost 4 bases and the V segment lost 6 bases, leaving 8 bases of the junction unmatched. The CDR3 sequence is CASRTDRGGYNEQFF. The CDR3 DNA is TGTGCCAGTAGGACCGACAGGGGTGGATACAATGAGCAGTTCTTC.

This rearrangement joins TRBV4-2 to TRBJ2-3; 7 nucleotides agree with TRBD2. The CDR3 runs to 18 residues. J was trimmed by 2 bases and V by 0 bases; bases with no gene match: 11. Germline V gene data show CDR1 as LGHNA and CDR2 as YNFKEQ. The CDR3 spells CASSQDSGREYVTDTQYF. In DNA, the CDR3 is TGTGCCAGCAGCCAAGATAGTGGGCGGGAGTACGTCACAGATACGCAGTATTTT.

This chain joins TRBV10-3 and TRBJ1-5; D is possibly TRBD1 (5 bases). Trimming removed 3 bases at V and 8 bases at J, with 11 bases between. The germline V gene encodes CDR1 ENHRY and CDR2 SYGVKD. The CDR3 is 13 residues long. The CDR3 coding sequence is TGTGCCATCAGTGAATCGGGGCAAGAGCCCCAGCATTTT. This encodes CAISESGQEPQHF.

This chain uses TRBV20-1 with TRBJ2-1, with D perhaps TRBD1 (5 bases). CDR1 is DFQATT, CDR2 SNEGSKA, per germline (reference sequence). The CDR3 has 11 residues. V lost 3 bases and J 6 bases, leaving 6 bases between the germline ends. CDR3 in amino acids: CSARTVNEQFF. The CDR3 nucleotides read TGCAGTGCTAGGACAGTCAATGAGCAGTTCTTC.

The rearrangement links TRBV7-8 to TRBJ1-2; the match to TRBD1 covers 7 bases. The germline V gene encodes CDR1 SGHVS and CDR2 FQNEAQ. The V segment lost 6 bases and the J segment 1 base; nucleotides outside the gene matches: 8. This CDR3 spans 15 amino acids. CDR3: CASSPTGQLNYGYTF. CDR3 coding DNA: TGTGCCAGCAGTCCCACGGGACAGCTTAACTATGGCTACACCTTC.

The rearrangement joins TRBV2 to TRBJ2-2; D uncertain. The CDR3 has 12 amino acids. V was trimmed by 3 bases and J by 3 bases, leaving 2 bases between them. Germline CDR1 and CDR2: SNHLY and FYNNEI. CDR3 amino acids: CASSDDTGELFF. The CDR3 DNA is TGTGCCAGCAGTGACGACACCGGGGAGCTGTTTTTT.

This sequence joins TRBV21-1 and TRBJ2-1. TRBV21-1 is assigned pseudogene status. The CDR3 extends over 13 amino acids. The CDR3 loop is CASMLSGAGEQFF. The CDR3 region has the DNA TGTGCCAGCATGCTATCGGGGGCTGGTGAGCAGTTCTTC.

The V and J genes are TRBV5-1 and TRBJ1-3; unclear D gene. The V and J ends lost 1 base and 0 bases respectively, with 11 bases between them. The CDR3 runs 16 residues. From germline, CDR1 is SGHRS and CDR2 YFSETQ. CDR3 in DNA: TGCGCCAGCAGCTTGCTAGGATTCGACTCTGGAAACACCATATATTTT. Translating it yields CASSLLGFDSGNTIYF.

The V and J genes are TRBV7-9 and TRBJ2-1; a weak D match, TRBD2 (6 bases). This CDR3 comprises 15 residues. The V gene lost 6 bases and the J gene lost 2 bases, with 14 bases spanning the gap. The V gene's germline CDR1 is SEHNR and CDR2 FQNEAQ (reference sequence). The CDR3 sequence is CASRRAGFTYNEQFF. The CDR3 nucleotides read TGTGCCAGCAGACGTGCGGGATTTACCTACAATGAGCAGTTCTTC. The full variable domain, completed using reference TRBV7-9 and TRBJ2-1, is DTGVSQNPRHKITKRGQNVTFRCDPISEHNRLYWYRQTLGQGPEFLTYFQNEAQLEKSRLLSDRFSAERPKGSFSTLEIQRTEQGDSAMYLCASRRAGFTYNEQFFGPGTRLTVL.